Below are 21 T cell receptor beta chains sequenced from a single sample in a study of shared clonotypes between healthy human individuals. The protocol was immunoSEQ multiplex PCR, while the TCRdb copy is restricted to in-frame clones and leaves out a portion. The profile shows under 1,100,000 clones, around 74% of them singletons. Sequences were obtained from memory CD4+ T cells sorted from blood. Subset defined: CD45RA-negative fraction. The receptors come from a man younger than 35 in good health.

The chain combines TRBV7-3 with TRBJ2-3, with D maybe TRBD2 (5 bases). CDR1 is SGHTA and CDR2 is FQGTGA in the germline V gene. Trimming took 7 bases from V and 4 from J, leaving 18 bases between them. The CDR3 contains 15 residues. The CDR3 DNA sequence: TGTGCCAGCATCTCCCCCCCCCGGGGAGCAGATACGCAGTATTTT. Translated: CASISPPRGADTQYF.

The chain combines TRBV6-1 with TRBJ2-7; D may be TRBD1 (6 bases). CDR1 and CDR2 (germline): MNHNS, SASEGT. The V gene lost 8 bases and the J gene lost 7 bases, with 15 bases spanning the gap. The CDR3 extends over 12 amino acids. The CDR3 sequence is CASGSLRGEQYF. In nucleotides, the CDR3 is TGTGCCAGCGGGAGCCTGAGGGGGGAGCAGTACTTC.

The J gene is TRBJ2-5, the V gene TRBV27; TRBD2 aligns across 7 bases. The ends lost 9 bases at V and 5 bases at J; junction bases unmatched: 6. The germline gives CDR1 MNHEY, CDR2 SMNVEV (reference sequence). The CDR3 loop spans 12 amino acids. CDR3 bases: TGTGCCAGGGGGGGGTTGAGGGAGACCCAGTACTTC. Translation: CARGGLRETQYF.

This chain joins TRBV2 and TRBJ1-2; D is unclear. The CDR3 is 14 amino acids. V was trimmed by 2 bases and J by 6 bases, leaving 13 bases between them. The germline CDR1 and CDR2 sequences are SNHLY and FYNNEI. The chain's CDR3 is CASSEIAAKNGYTF. The CDR3 bases are TGTGCCAGCAGTGAAATTGCAGCCAAAAATGGCTACACCTTC. Full variable domain (missing parts from reference TRBV2 and TRBJ1-2): EPEVTQTPSHQVTQMGQEVILRCVPISNHLYFYWYRQILGQKVEFLVSFYNNEISEKSEIFDDQFSVERPDGSNFTLKIRSTKLEDSAMYFCASSEIAAKNGYTFGSGTRLTVV.

The chain carries TRBV28 and TRBJ1-2; D gene ambiguous. The V gene lost 3 bases and the J gene lost 8 bases, with 13 bases spanning the gap. CDR1 is MDHEN, CDR2 SYDVKM, per germline. The CDR3 length is 13 residues. The CDR3: CASSLTKNRGYTF. The CDR3 bases are TGTGCCAGCAGTTTGACGAAAAATAGGGGCTACACCTTC.

This sequence joins TRBV9 and TRBJ2-1; D may be TRBD1 or TRBD2 (5 bases each). CDR3 length: 15 amino acids. Germline loops: CDR1 SGDLS, CDR2 YYNGEE. V dropped 6 bases and J dropped 9 bases, with 22 bases sitting between them. CDR3 in amino acids: CASNEGDPGGSEQFF. The CDR3 DNA follows: TGTGCCAGCAACGAAGGGGACCCCGGAGGTAGTGAGCAGTTCTTC. Full variable domain (outside the CDR3, taken from reference TRBV9 and TRBJ2-1): DSGVTQTPKHLITATGQRVTLRCSPRSGDLSVYWYQQSLDQGLQFLIQYYNGEERAKGNILERFSAQQFPDLHSELNLSSLELGDSALYFCASNEGDPGGSEQFFGPGTRLTVL.

The chain couples TRBV5-4 to TRBJ1-2, with D unresolved. V lost 4 bases to trimming and J lost 6 bases, with 13 bases between them. Germline lookup yields CDR1 SGHNT and CDR2 YYREEE (reference sequence). The CDR3 is 13 amino acids. The CDR3: CASSPMGRDGYTF. The CDR3, as DNA: TGTGCCAGCAGCCCCATGGGGAGGGATGGCTACACCTTC.

The gene calls are TRBV5-8 and TRBJ1-3, with D possibly matching TRBD1 (6 bases). Germline lookup yields CDR1 SGHTS and CDR2 YDEGEE. Between the trimmed V and J ends, which lost 4 bases and 4 bases, there was a span of 15 bases. The CDR3 totals 15 residues. CDR3 protein: CASSRQGTWGNTIYF. CDR3 coding DNA: TGTGCCAGCAGCCGCCAGGGGACGTGGGGAAACACCATATATTTT. Complete variable domain (other parts from reference TRBV5-8 and TRBJ1-3): EAGVTQSPTHLIKTRGQQATLRCSPISGHTSVYWYQQALGLGLQFLLWYDEGEERNRGNFPPRFSGRQFPNYSSELNVNALELEDSALYLCASSRQGTWGNTIYFGEGSWLTVV.

The chain has TRBV30 and TRBJ2-7; 10 bases line up with TRBD1. This CDR3 comprises 14 residues. Germline CDR1 GTSNPN, CDR2 SVGIG (reference sequence). V lost 5 bases, J lost 2 bases, and 6 bases stayed unmatched. CDR3 bases: TGTGCCTGGGGCCGGACAGGGGGAACCTACGAGCAGTACTTC. The encoded protein is CAWGRTGGTYEQYF.

The chain links TRBV9 to TRBJ1-2, with a weak D call TRBD1 (5 bases). This CDR3 is built from 15 residues. Germline CDR1 is SGDLS and CDR2 is YYNGEE. The V end was cut by 0 bases, the J end by 4 bases, with 13 bases between. The CDR3 is CASSVDIGVSYGYTF. In DNA, the CDR3 is TGTGCCAGCAGCGTAGATATAGGGGTCAGCTATGGCTACACCTTC.

With respect to this clone: The junction departs from germline at one end; a sequencing error may be responsible. The J gene is TRBJ2-7, the V gene TRBV6-1; D uncertain. The CDR3 sequence is 13 residues long. Germline-derived CDR1 and CDR2 are MNHNS and SASEGT. The CDR3 here is CASSGSEASLGHF. The CDR3, as DNA: TGTGCCAGCAGTGGTTCCGAGGCGAGCCTAGGTCACTTC.

This chain uses TRBV5-1 with TRBJ2-3; 10 positions agree with TRBD1. After removal of 0 bases from V and 3 bases from J, the junction contained 4 bases not matched to a gene. The CDR3 is 16 amino acids. Germline CDR1 SGHRS, CDR2 YFSETQ. The CDR3 protein is CASSLVGQGVTDTQYF. The DNA for the CDR3 is TGCGCCAGCAGCTTGGTAGGACAGGGGGTAACAGATACGCAGTATTTT.

The V and J genes are TRBV7-6 and TRBJ2-3; D call uncertain. V was cut by 1 base and J by 4 bases, with 6 bases left in between. The CDR3 runs 13 residues. Germline V gene sequence: CDR1 SGHVS, CDR2 FNYEAQ. CDR3 loop: CASSLVVADTQYF. CDR3 bases: TGTGCCAGCAGCTTAGTAGTTGCAGATACGCAGTATTTT. Full variable domain (missing parts from reference TRBV7-6 and TRBJ2-3): GAGVSQSPRYKVTKRGQDVALRCDPISGHVSLYWYRQALGQGPEFLTYFNYEAQQDKSGLPNDRFSAERPEGSISTLTIQRTEQRDSAMYRCASSLVVADTQYFGPGTRLTVL.

This clone came up a few times. This sequence joins TRBV7-2 and TRBJ2-2; 7 nucleotides align to TRBD2. The V gene end was trimmed by 1 base and the J gene end by 8 bases; junction bases not matched to a gene: 4. This CDR3 contains 14 residues. In germline, CDR1 is SGHTA, CDR2 FQGNSA. The CDR3 coding sequence is TGTGCCAGCAGCTTAGGCGGGAGTTCGGGGGAGCTGTTTTTT. Amino acids: CASSLGGSSGELFF.

The V and J genes are TRBV19 and TRBJ1-1, with D possibly TRBD1 on 5 matching bases. Germline CDR1 LNHDA, CDR2 SQIVND (reference sequence). CDR3 size: 14 residues. Between the trimmed V and J ends, which lost 1 base and 4 bases, there was a span of 10 bases. The CDR3 reads CASSIGGGFTEAFF. The CDR3 nucleotides are TGTGCCAGTAGTATAGGCGGGGGATTCACTGAAGCTTTCTTT.

In its sample, this clone was seen a few times. The chain joins TRBV7-9 to TRBJ2-7; 8 positions agree with TRBD1. The CDR3 is 15 amino acids. Per the germline V gene, CDR1 is SEHNR and CDR2 is FQNEAQ (reference sequence). With V trimmed by 5 bases and J by 3 bases, 9 bases remained unmatched. CDR3: CASSRGQGVRYEQYF. CDR3 nucleotides: TGTGCCAGCAGCCGCGGACAGGGAGTCCGCTACGAGCAGTACTTC.

The chain has TRBV7-6 and TRBJ2-7; 11 bases fit TRBD2. Germline V CDR1 and CDR2: SGHVS, FNYEAQ. CDR3 length: 15 amino acids. V shed 4 bases, J shed 0 bases, and the junction held 2 bases outside the gene matches. CDR3 sequence reads: CASSSLAGGSYEQYF. The CDR3 bases are TGTGCCAGCAGCTCCCTAGCGGGGGGCTCCTACGAGCAGTACTTC.

The chain is built from TRBV4-2 and TRBJ2-7, with TRBD2 identical over 8 bases. CDR1 LGHNA and CDR2 YNFKEQ come from the germline V gene. This CDR3 comprises 15 residues. V shed 0 bases, J shed 2 bases, and the junction held 3 bases outside the gene matches. CDR3 loop: CASSQEGLVTYEQYF. CDR3 sequence (DNA): TGTGCCAGCAGCCAAGAGGGACTAGTTACCTACGAGCAGTACTTC.

The rearrangement joins TRBV30 to TRBJ1-5; possibly TRBD1 for D (5 bases). The CDR3 sequence is 15 residues long. The germline V gene has CDR1 GTSNPN and CDR2 SVGIG (reference sequence). V was trimmed by 0 bases and J by 0 bases, leaving 9 bases between them. CDR3 sequence (DNA): TGTGCCTGGAGTGTTGGGGGGATTAGCAATCAGCCCCAGCATTTT. Translation gives CAWSVGGISNQPQHF.

This clone was seen only a few times. The chain links TRBV16 to TRBJ2-7, with 7 nucleotides matching TRBD1. From germline, CDR1 is KGHSY and CDR2 FQNENV. Unmatched junction bases numbered 6, after V lost 2 bases and J lost 5 bases. This CDR3 has 14 residues. The CDR3 region has the DNA TGTGCCAGCAGCCAACTGACAGGGTATCACGAGCAGTACTTC. Its protein is CASSQLTGYHEQYF.

The chain uses TRBV28 and TRBJ1-4; D gene ambiguous. Trimming left V 10 bases short and J 8 bases short, with 14 bases between. Germline CDR1 is MDHEN and CDR2 is SYDVKM. The CDR3 contains 12 residues. The CDR3 reads CATVKSGEKLFF. CDR3 coding DNA: TGTGCCACCGTGAAGTCCGGGGAAAAACTGTTTTTT.